The present TCR beta chain was sequenced within a study of blood T cells in healthy people across ages. Extracted total RNA amounted to at least 5.5 micrograms for each sample. It was with a sample-barcoded 5' primer and a J-beta primer mix that a second PCR of roughly 6 to 12 cycles was run. Each CDR3 protein is one row after TCRdb ran MiXCR on the 5' RACE reads. The data show 650,000 to 800,000 distinct CDR3 sequences, 44% seen once. Study-wide points: No conclusive comparison of naive versus antigen-experienced cells was possible with unsorted PBMCs.

Germline assignment: CDR1 SGHDT and CDR2 YYEEEE. The CDR3 is 16 amino acids. V gave up 2 bases and J gave up 2 bases, with 15 bases separating them. A remark on this clonotype: Its antigen is unknown.

The receptor was derived from a man in his sixties in good health. This chain uses TRBV5-6 with TRBJ2-3; D remains unclear. Sequencing used blood. The chain's CDR3 is CASSFAAPRDTDTQYF. In nucleotides, the CDR3 is TGTGCCAGCAGCTTCGCCGCACCCAGAGACACAGATACGCAGTATTTT.